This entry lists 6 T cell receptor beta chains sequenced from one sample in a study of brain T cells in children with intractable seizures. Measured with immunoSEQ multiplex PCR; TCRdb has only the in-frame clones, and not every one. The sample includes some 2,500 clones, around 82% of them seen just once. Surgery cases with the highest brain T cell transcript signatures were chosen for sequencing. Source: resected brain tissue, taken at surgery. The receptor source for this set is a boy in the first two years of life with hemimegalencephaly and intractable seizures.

CDR3 DNA: TGTGCCAGCAGCCAAGCGGGGTATAATTCACCCCTCCACTTT. This gives the protein CASSQAGYNSPLHF. The rearrangement joins TRBV3-1 (or the pseudogene TRBV3-2) to TRBJ1-6; unclear D gene. CDR3 size: 14 residues. Trimming took 1 base from V and 4 from J, leaving 5 bases between them. Germline lookup yields CDR1 LGHDT and CDR2 YNNKEL (reference sequence).

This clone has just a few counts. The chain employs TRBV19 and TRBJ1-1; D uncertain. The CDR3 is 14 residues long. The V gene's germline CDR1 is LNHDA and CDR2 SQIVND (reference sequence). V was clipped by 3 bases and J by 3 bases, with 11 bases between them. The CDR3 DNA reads TGTGCCAGTAGTATGGGGTCGGTTCACACTGAAGCTTTCTTT. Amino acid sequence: CASSMGSVHTEAFF.

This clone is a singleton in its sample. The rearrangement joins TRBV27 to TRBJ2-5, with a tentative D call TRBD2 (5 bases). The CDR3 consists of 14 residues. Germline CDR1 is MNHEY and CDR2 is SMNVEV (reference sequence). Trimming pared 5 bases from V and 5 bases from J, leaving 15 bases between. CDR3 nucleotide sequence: TGTGCCAGCAGTCCCCAAGGGTGGGAGGAGACCCAGTACTTC. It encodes CASSPQGWEETQYF.

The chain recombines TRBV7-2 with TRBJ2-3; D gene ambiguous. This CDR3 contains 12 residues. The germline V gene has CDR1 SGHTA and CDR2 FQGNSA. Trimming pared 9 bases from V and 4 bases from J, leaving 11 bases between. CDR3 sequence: CASGDPPDTQYF. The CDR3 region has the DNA TGTGCCAGTGGGGATCCACCAGATACGCAGTATTTT.

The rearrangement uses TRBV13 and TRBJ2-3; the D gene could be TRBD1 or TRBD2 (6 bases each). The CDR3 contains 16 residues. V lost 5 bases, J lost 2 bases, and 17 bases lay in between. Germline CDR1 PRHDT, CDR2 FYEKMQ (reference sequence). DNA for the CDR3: TGTGCCAGCAGCCCAGGAGGGGGACCCGCCACAGATACGCAGTATTTT. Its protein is CASSPGGGPATDTQYF.

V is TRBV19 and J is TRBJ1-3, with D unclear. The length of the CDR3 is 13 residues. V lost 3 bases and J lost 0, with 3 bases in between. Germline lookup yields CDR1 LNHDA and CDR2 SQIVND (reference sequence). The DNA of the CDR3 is TGTGCCAGTAGTATCGCCTCTGGAAACACCATATATTTT. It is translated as CASSIASGNTIYF.